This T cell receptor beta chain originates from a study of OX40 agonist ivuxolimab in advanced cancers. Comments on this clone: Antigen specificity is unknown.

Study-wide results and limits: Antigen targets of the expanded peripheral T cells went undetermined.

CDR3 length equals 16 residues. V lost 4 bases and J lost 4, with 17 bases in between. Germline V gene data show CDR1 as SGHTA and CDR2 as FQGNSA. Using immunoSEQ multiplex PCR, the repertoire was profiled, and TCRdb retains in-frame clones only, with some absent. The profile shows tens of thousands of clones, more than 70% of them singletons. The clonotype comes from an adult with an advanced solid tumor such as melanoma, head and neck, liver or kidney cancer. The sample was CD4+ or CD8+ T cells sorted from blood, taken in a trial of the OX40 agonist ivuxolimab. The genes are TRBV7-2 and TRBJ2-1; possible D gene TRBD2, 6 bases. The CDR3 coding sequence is TGTGCCAGCAGCTCAGATCGGGACTCGCCTTACAATGAGCAGTTCTTC. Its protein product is CASSSDRDSPYNEQFF.